What follows are 15 T cell receptor beta chains derived from one specimen sequenced in a study of CD8+CD57+ T cells in acquired aplastic anemia. TCR beta VDJ and CDR3 were profiled, and genomic DNA was the template. Via MiXCR, TCRdb re-called the reads, giving one row per CDR3 protein. The data contain 200,000 to 250,000 distinct CDR3 sequences, over 60% of them seen just once; the ten biggest clones take up about 29%. The sample taken for sequencing was sorted CD4+, CD8+, or CD8+CD57+ T cells (not recorded which) from PBMCs. These receptor sequences come from a human donor in good health.

The chain uses TRBV7-9 and TRBJ1-6, with D perhaps TRBD1 (5 bases). V dropped 5 bases and J dropped 3 bases, with 14 bases sitting between them. Germline V gene lookup returns CDR1 SEHNR and CDR2 FQNEAQ (reference sequence). The CDR3 consists of 16 residues. The DNA of the CDR3 is TGTGCCAGCAGCCCAACCGGGACGAACTATAATTCACCCCTCCACTTT. Protein product: CASSPTGTNYNSPLHF.

The chain joins TRBV29-1 to TRBJ2-3; TRBD1 might be the D (6 bases). The CDR3 spans 13 residues. The ends were cut back, 4 bases at V and 1 base at J, with 9 bases in the middle. Germline V gene sequence: CDR1 SQVTM, CDR2 ANQGSEA. The CDR3 reads CSVGQGRTDTQYF. CDR3 coding DNA: TGCAGCGTTGGGCAGGGGCGCACAGATACGCAGTATTTT.

In this sample, this clonotype turned up once. The V and J genes are TRBV29-1 and TRBJ2-3; D might be TRBD1 or TRBD2, each matching 6 bases. This CDR3 has 14 amino acids. Germline V gene data show CDR1 as SQVTM and CDR2 as ANQGSEA. V lost 1 base to trimming and J lost 2 bases, with 10 bases between them. As DNA, the CDR3 is TGCAGCGTTGAAGGGGGGGCAGTCACAGATACGCAGTATTTT. This encodes CSVEGGAVTDTQYF.

Only one count was recorded for this clonotype. V is TRBV24-1 and J is TRBJ2-2; a possible D gene is TRBD1 (6 bases). The CDR3 consists of 16 residues. V lost 4 bases, J lost 2 bases, and 13 bases lay in between. Germline V gene lookup returns CDR1 KGHDR and CDR2 SFDVKD. The CDR3 protein is CATSDWGHLNTGELFF. The CDR3, as DNA: TGTGCCACCAGTGACTGGGGACACCTAAACACCGGGGAGCTGTTTTTT.

The chain has TRBV10-3 and TRBJ1-2; no firm D call. The CDR3 length is 14 residues. Germline lookup yields CDR1 ENHRY and CDR2 SYGVKD. Between the trimmed V and J ends, which lost 3 bases and 8 bases, there was a span of 16 bases. The CDR3 nucleotides are TGTGCCATCAGTGATACAAGAGGCGGGTTCGGCTACACCTTC. This translates into CAISDTRGGFGYTF.

This clonotype has ten or more counts. This chain connects TRBV11-2 to TRBJ1-3, with no clear D. The CDR3 totals 19 residues. Trimming took off 2 bases at V and 0 bases at J, with 20 bases between the two ends. Germline CDR1 and CDR2: SGHAT and FQNNGV. Here the CDR3 reads CASSLRWLHGQTSGNTIYF. The DNA for the CDR3 is TGTGCCAGCAGCTTAAGGTGGTTGCACGGTCAGACCTCTGGAAACACCATATATTTT.

This clonotype showed up just a few times. This sequence joins TRBV3-1 and TRBJ2-5; the D gene is possibly TRBD2 (5 bases). V was pared by 1 base and J by 9 bases, with 15 bases between. This CDR3 comprises 14 residues. Germline values: CDR1 LGHDT, CDR2 YNNKEL (reference sequence). The DNA for the CDR3 is TGTGCCAGCAGCCAAGTTGAGGGATCTCAGCCCCAGTACTTC. This encodes CASSQVEGSQPQYF.

V usage is TRBV10-1 and J usage is TRBJ2-3; D gene ambiguous. V was pared by 3 bases and J by 6 bases, with 22 bases between. Germline lookup yields CDR1 WNHNN and CDR2 SYGVQD (reference sequence). The CDR3 extends over 17 amino acids. The CDR3 is CASSEGPGEASSDTQYF. CDR3 bases: TGCGCCAGCAGTGAAGGTCCCGGCGAAGCAAGTTCGGATACGCAGTATTTT.

V and J are TRBV11-2 and TRBJ2-5, with 7 bases that match TRBD2. The CDR3 totals 13 residues. Trimming took 5 bases from V and 5 from J; bases not matched to a gene: 5. Germline CDR1 SGHAT, CDR2 FQNNGV. The CDR3 DNA sequence: TGTGCCAGCAGCACCTGGCGGGAGGAGACCCAGTACTTC. It is translated as CASSTWREETQYF.

The gene calls are TRBV2 and TRBJ1-6, with unresolved D. Trimming pared 0 bases from V and 9 bases from J, leaving 15 bases between. The CDR3 covers 16 residues. From germline, CDR1 is SNHLY and CDR2 FYNNEI. The CDR3 sequence: CASSEALPASGSPLHF. The CDR3 region has the DNA TGTGCCAGCAGTGAAGCGCTGCCTGCTTCAGGTTCACCCCTCCACTTT.

This chain joins TRBV12-3 or TRBV12-4 and TRBJ1-2; 8 bases are shared with TRBD1. J was trimmed by 1 base and V by 6 bases; bases with no gene match: 4. This CDR3 spans 14 amino acids. For the CDR3, the DNA is TGTGCCAGCAGGTTACAGGGGGATAACTATGGCTACACCTTC. It codes for CASRLQGDNYGYTF.

This clonotype was observed a few times. The gene calls are TRBV5-5 and TRBJ1-5; no clear D gene. Trimming removed 1 base from V and 8 bases from J, with 13 bases in between. This CDR3 spans 14 amino acids. Per the germline V gene, CDR1 is SGHKS and CDR2 is YYEKEE (reference sequence). DNA for the CDR3: TGTGCCAGCAGCTTGTCTGGGAAGAGGAAGCCCCAGCATTTT. Amino acids: CASSLSGKRKPQHF. Full variable domain (remainder filled in from reference TRBV5-5 and TRBJ1-5): DAGVTQSPTHLIKTRGQQVTLRCSPISGHKSVSWYQQVLGQGPQFIFQYYEKEERGRGNFPDRFSARQFPNYSSELNVNALLLGDSALYLCASSLSGKRKPQHFGDGTRLSIL.

This rearrangement joins TRBV7-3 to TRBJ2-3, with 7 bases aligning to TRBD2. CDR1 is SGHTA, CDR2 FQGTGA, per germline. The V segment lost 2 bases and the J segment 4 bases; nucleotides outside the gene matches: 12. This CDR3 is 17 amino acids long. In DNA, the CDR3 is TGTGCCAGCAGCTTATATGGCGGGAGCGGGGTAGCAGATACGCAGTATTTT. It codes for CASSLYGGSGVADTQYF.

The gene calls are TRBV4-1 and TRBJ2-7; D uncertain. This CDR3 has 12 residues. V lost 0 bases and J lost 1, with 1 base in between. Per the germline V gene, CDR1 is MGHRA and CDR2 is YSYEKL. The CDR3 reads CASSQESYEQYF. DNA of the CDR3: TGCGCCAGCAGCCAAGAATCCTACGAGCAGTACTTC.

There are many counts of this clonotype. The chain employs TRBV27 and TRBJ2-7, with 8 bases lining up with TRBD1. CDR3 length: 15 residues. The germline V gene has CDR1 MNHEY and CDR2 SMNVEV (reference sequence). With 5 bases clipped from V and 6 bases from J, the junction kept 12 bases outside the gene matches. In DNA, the CDR3 is TGTGCCAGCAGTATGACAGGGGTAGGGGGAAGCGAGCAGTACTTC. Amino acids: CASSMTGVGGSEQYF.